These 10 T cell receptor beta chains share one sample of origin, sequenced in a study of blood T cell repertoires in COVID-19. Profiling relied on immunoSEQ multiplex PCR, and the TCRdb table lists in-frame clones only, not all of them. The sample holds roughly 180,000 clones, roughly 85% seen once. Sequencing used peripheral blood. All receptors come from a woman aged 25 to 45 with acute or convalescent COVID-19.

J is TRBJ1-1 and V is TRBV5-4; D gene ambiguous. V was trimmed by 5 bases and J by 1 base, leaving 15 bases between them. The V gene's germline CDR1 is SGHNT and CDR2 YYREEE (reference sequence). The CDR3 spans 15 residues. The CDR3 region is CASRYELGENTEAFF. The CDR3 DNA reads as TGTGCCAGCAGATATGAATTGGGAGAGAACACTGAAGCTTTCTTT.

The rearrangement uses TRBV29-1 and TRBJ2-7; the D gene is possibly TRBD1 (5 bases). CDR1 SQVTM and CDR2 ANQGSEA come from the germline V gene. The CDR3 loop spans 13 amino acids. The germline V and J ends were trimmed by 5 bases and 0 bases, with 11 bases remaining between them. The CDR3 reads CSVKQGSSYEQYF. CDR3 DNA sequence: TGCAGCGTTAAGCAGGGATCCTCCTACGAGCAGTACTTC.

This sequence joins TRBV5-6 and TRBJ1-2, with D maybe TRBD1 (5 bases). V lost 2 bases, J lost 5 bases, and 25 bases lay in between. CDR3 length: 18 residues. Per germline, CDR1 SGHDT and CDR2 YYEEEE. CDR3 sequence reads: CASSFSGGLLSGGYGYTF. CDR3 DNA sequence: TGTGCCAGCAGCTTCTCCGGAGGGTTACTCTCGGGGGGTTATGGCTACACCTTC.

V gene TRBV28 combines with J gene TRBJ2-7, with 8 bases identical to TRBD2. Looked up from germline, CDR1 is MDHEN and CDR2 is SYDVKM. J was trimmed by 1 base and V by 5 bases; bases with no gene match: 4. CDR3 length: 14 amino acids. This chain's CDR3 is CASSRTSPSYEQYF. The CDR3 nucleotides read TGTGCCAGCAGTCGGACTAGCCCATCCTACGAGCAGTACTTC.

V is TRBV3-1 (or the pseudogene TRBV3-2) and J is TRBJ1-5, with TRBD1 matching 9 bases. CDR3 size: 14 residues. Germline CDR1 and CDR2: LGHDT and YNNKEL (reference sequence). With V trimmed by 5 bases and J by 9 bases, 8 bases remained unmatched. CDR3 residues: CASSLRQGVRPQHF. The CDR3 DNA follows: TGTGCCAGCAGCTTACGACAGGGGGTAAGGCCCCAGCATTTT.

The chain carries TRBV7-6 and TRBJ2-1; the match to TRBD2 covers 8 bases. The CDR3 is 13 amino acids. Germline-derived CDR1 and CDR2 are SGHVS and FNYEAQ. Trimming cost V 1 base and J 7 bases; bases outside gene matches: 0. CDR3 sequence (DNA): TGTGCCAGCAGCTTAGGCGGGGGGAATGAGCAGTTCTTC. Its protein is CASSLGGGNEQFF.

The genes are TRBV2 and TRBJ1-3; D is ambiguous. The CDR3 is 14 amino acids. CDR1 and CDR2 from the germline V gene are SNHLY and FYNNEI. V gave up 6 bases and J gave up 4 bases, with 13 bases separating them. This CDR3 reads CASRSEVGGNTIYF. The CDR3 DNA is TGTGCCAGCAGGTCAGAGGTTGGAGGAAACACCATATATTTT.

CDR3 coding DNA: TGTGCCAGCAGCTCCATCCTGGGGAGGGTCAACACCGGGGAGCTGTTTTTT. Encoded protein: CASSSILGRVNTGELFF. The chain couples TRBV7-3 to TRBJ2-2, with TRBD2 matching over 7 bases. The germline V gene encodes CDR1 SGHTA and CDR2 FQGTGA. V dropped 4 bases and J dropped 2; count of bases not matched to a gene: 10. The CDR3 runs to 17 residues.

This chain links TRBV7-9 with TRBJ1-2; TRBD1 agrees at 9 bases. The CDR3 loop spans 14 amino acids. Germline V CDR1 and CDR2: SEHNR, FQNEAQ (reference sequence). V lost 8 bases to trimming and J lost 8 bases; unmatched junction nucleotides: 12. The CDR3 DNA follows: TGTGCCAGCGGCCGGGGACAGGGTCTGGAGGGCTACACCTTC. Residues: CASGRGQGLEGYTF.

This CDR3 is CASSITSGRALGGEQFF. The CDR3 nucleotides read TGTGCCAGCAGTATAACTAGCGGGAGGGCCCTCGGTGGTGAGCAGTTCTTC. This rearrangement joins TRBV6-2 or TRBV6-3 to TRBJ2-1, with 13 positions matching TRBD2. The CDR3 contains 17 residues. The germline CDR1 and CDR2 sequences are MNHEY and SVGEGT. The J segment lost 9 bases and the V segment lost 5 bases, leaving 13 bases of the junction unmatched.